The rows below give T cell receptor beta chains drawn from one sample of a study of T-cell memory formation after mild COVID-19. One entry per CDR3 protein, called by TCRdb with MiXCR from the 5' RACE reads. Here the sample spans 140,000 to 150,000 distinct CDR3 sequences, 19% being singletons. What was sequenced was PBMCs or a T cell subset sorted from them (not recorded which). All receptors derive from an adult woman who had mild COVID-19 (a few samples of this study predate the infection). Cell type and time point are not known. Each CDR3 is given without its conserved first and last residue. Fields, in order: J gene, V gene, D gene, CDR3 protein. D genes are given only for firm matches.

J: TRBJ1-2; V: TRBV7-8; D: .; CDR3: ASSPAGGKSHGGYT
J: TRBJ2-1; V: TRBV3-1; D: TRBD2; CDR3: ASSQAGRELSYNEQF
J: TRBJ2-6; V: TRBV7-6; D: TRBD1; CDR3: ASSPGEQGALSSGANVLT
J: TRBJ1-1; V: TRBV18; D: .; CDR3: ASSPPERMNTEAF
J: TRBJ2-2; V: TRBV5-4; D: TRBD1; CDR3: DSSAWDREGTGELF
J: TRBJ1-2; V: TRBV6-5; D: .; CDR3: ASSSRPTPNYGYT
J: TRBJ2-7; V: TRBV28; D: .; CDR3: ASRREGGSYEQY
J: TRBJ2-1; V: TRBV4-2; D: .; CDR3: ASSQEADNEQF
J: TRBJ2-6; V: TRBV29-1; D: .; CDR3: SVLLSGANVLT
J: TRBJ1-4; V: TRBV12-3/TRBV12-4; D: .; CDR3: ASSPRQPNEKLF
J: TRBJ2-7; V: TRBV7-6; D: .; CDR3: ASSGRVGAREQY
J: TRBJ2-1; V: TRBV7-2; D: TRBD2; CDR3: ASMPSGISSYNEQF
J: TRBJ2-5; V: TRBV12-3/TRBV12-4; D: .; CDR3: ASSPGFQETQY
J: TRBJ2-2; V: TRBV7-3; D: .; CDR3: ASSLTYGSGELF
J: TRBJ2-3; V: TRBV6-5; D: .; CDR3: ASSYRGPTDTQY
J: TRBJ2-1; V: TRBV3-1; D: .; CDR3: ASSPSSGRREQF
J: TRBJ2-1; V: TRBV5-8; D: TRBD2; CDR3: ASSPRGAGENEQF
J: TRBJ2-5; V: TRBV15; D: TRBD2; CDR3: ATSPRGGAERETQY
J: TRBJ1-2; V: TRBV5-1; D: TRBD1; CDR3: ASSFETGSYGYT
J: TRBJ2-5; V: TRBV6-5; D: TRBD2; CDR3: ATKPTWTSGEQETQY
J: TRBJ2-3; V: TRBV5-1; D: .; CDR3: ASSSRDPGGDTQY